This T cell receptor beta chain was documented in a study of shared clonotypes between healthy human individuals. About the research overall: CD4 naive and CD4 memory each took three plates per donor, while CD8 naive took two and CD8 memory one.

Each subset's genomic DNA was split evenly across several immunoSEQ plates. The authors loaded around 190 ng DNA, roughly 33,000 T cell genomes, into sorted-subset replicate PCRs. Produced via immunoSEQ multiplex PCR; TCRdb's table is partial and in-frame only. The sample comprises hundreds of thousands of clones, 60% to 75% of which are singletons, and around 1.8% rests with the top ten. CDR1 MDHEN and CDR2 SYDVKM come from the germline V gene. The CDR3 has 12 residues. J gave up 5 bases and V 6 bases, and 3 bases lay outside the gene matches. HIV-negative, healthy adults without recent acute infections or vaccinations were the donors.

The material sequenced was memory CD4+ T cells sorted from blood. Subset reported: CD45RA-negative fraction. V is TRBV28 and J is TRBJ2-7; 8 positions agree with TRBD1. This clonotype was sampled from a woman aged 30 to 39 in good health. The CDR3 coding sequence is TGTGCCAGCAGGGGACAGGCCGACGAGCAGTACTTC. Translated: CASRGQADEQYF.